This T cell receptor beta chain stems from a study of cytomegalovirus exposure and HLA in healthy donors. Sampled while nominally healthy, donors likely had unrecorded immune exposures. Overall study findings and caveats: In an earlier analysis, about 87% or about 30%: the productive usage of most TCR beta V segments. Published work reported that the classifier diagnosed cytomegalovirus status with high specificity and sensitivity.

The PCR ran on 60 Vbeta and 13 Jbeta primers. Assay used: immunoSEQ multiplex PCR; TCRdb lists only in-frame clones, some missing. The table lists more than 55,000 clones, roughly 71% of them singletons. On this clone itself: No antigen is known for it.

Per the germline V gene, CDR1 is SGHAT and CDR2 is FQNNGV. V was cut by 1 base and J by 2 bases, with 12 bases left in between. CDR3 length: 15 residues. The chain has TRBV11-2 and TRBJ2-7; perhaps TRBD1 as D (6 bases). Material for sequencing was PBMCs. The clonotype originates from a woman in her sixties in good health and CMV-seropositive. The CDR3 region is CASSLGAGAPYEQYF. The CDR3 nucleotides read TGTGCCAGCAGCTTAGGGGCAGGGGCCCCCTACGAGCAGTACTTC.